The entry below gives a single TCR beta chain sequence along with its context. RNA transcripts were the source from which TCR beta CDR3 regions were amplified. The first-round RT-PCR employed HTBI primers together with the Qiagen OneStep RT-PCR kit. A multiplex PCR was then performed as the second round. TCRdb passed the multiplex PCR reads through MiXCR, listing each CDR3 protein once. The sample has some 750,000 distinct CDR3 sequences; 40% are singletons. The germline V gene has CDR1 MGHDK and CDR2 SYGVNS. V shed 6 bases and J shed 6 bases, with 14 bases lying between them. CDR3 length: 14 amino acids. The sample comes from a study of Graves' ophthalmopathy and Graves' hyperthyroidism.

The TCR originated in an adult man with Graves' ophthalmopathy. Sample: peripheral blood. V usage is TRBV25-1 and J usage is TRBJ1-4, with D unclear. The CDR3 nucleotides are TGTGCCAGCAGCCGGAAGGACCGGGATGAAAAACTGTTTTTT. This encodes CASSRKDRDEKLFF.